The T cell receptor beta chain described here comes from a study of T cell changes during pregnancy in multiple sclerosis. This CDR3 has 13 residues. V lost 5 bases and J lost 1, with 3 bases in between. Germline CDR1 is SEHNR and CDR2 is FQNEAQ (reference sequence). The repertoire was sequenced with immunoSEQ multiplex PCR; TCRdb's copy has only in-frame clones and lacks some. The repertoire holds 60,000 or so clones, with roughly 91% as singletons. The sample here was peripheral blood, taken in the second trimester of pregnancy. The clonotype comes from a female donor in good health, enrolled as a control in a pregnancy study. The rearrangement links TRBV7-9 to TRBJ2-6, with D hard to call. CDR3 DNA: TGTGCCAGCAGCCATTCTGGGGCCAACGTCCTGACTTTC. Its translation is CASSHSGANVLTF. Complete variable domain (other parts from reference TRBV7-9 and TRBJ2-6): DTGVSQNPRHKITKRGQNVTFRCDPISEHNRLYWYRQTLGQGPEFLTYFQNEAQLEKSRLLSDRFSAERPKGSFSTLEIQRTEQGDSAMYLCASSHSGANVLTFGAGSRLTVL.